In its sample, the clone carrying this T cell receptor beta chain was seen a few times. Other DNA sequences in this specimen translate into the identical CDR3. Some 90 million PBMCs served as the genomic DNA source for unsorted samples. The data derive from a study of shared clonotypes between healthy human individuals. Authors' methods: As immunoSEQ supplied junction-only sequences (without quality scores), filtering differed. The protocol was immunoSEQ multiplex PCR, while the TCRdb copy is restricted to in-frame clones and leaves out a portion. V, J and clone size reflect that table, while D and trimming were determined from the DNA. The sample lists 450,000 or so clones; around 77% were seen once. The germline V gene has CDR1 SGHRS and CDR2 YFSETQ. The CDR3 totals 15 residues. V shed 4 bases, J shed 0 bases, and the junction held 1 base outside the gene matches.

The chain employs TRBV5-1 and TRBJ2-1; 10 bases line up with TRBD2. Sequences were obtained from PBMCs. This clonotype was sampled from a middle-aged woman in good health. Some clones in this sample may be carry-over from other donors' samples. Here the CDR3 reads CASSRTSGSYNEQFF. As DNA, the CDR3 is TGCGCCAGCAGCCGGACTAGCGGCTCCTACAATGAGCAGTTCTTC.